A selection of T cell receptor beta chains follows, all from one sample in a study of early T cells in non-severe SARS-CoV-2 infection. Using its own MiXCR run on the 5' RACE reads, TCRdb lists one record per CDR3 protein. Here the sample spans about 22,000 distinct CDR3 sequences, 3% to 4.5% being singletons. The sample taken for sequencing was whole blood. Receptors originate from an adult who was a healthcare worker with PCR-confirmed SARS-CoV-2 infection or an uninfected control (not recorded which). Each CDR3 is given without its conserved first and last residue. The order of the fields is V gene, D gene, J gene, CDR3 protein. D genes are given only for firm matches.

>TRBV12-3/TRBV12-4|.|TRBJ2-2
ASRSSTGELF
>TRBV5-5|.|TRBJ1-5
ASSSFQEGNSNQPQH
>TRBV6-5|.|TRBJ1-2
ASKSTATYGYT
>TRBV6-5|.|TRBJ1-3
ATLQGAGNTIY
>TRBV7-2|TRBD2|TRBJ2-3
ASSLMARGGDTQY
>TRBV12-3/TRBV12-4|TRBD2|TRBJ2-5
ASSLMVAGGSVQETQY
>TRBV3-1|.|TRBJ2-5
ASSQGLSQETQY
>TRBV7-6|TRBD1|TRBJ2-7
ASSLGVGTGTYEQY
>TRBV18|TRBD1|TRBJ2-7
ASSPGDSYEQY
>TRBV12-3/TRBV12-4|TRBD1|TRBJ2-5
ASSLSGGARRGQETQY
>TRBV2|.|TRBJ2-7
ASSVRYNYEQY
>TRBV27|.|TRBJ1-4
ASSFRGLWGEKLF
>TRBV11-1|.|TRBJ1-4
ASSFRDRTNEKLF
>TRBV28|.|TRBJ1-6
ASNPGGVSPLH
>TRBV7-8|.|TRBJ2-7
ASSQVLSGGRHYEQY
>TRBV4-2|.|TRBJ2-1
ASSQDPVVPVSSNEQF
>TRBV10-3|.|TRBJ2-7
AIRGISYEQY
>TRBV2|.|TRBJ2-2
ASSEEGTDSEGTGELF
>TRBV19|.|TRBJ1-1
ASSIIGKRGNTEAF
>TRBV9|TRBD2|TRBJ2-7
ASSPLPSGDEQY
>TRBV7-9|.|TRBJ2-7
ASSLGGVRSSYEQY
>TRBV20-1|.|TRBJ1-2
SASYVNGYT
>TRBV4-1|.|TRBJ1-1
ASSQGPGGSETEAF
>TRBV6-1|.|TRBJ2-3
ASSAVGSTDTQY
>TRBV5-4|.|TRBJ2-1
ASSSPIPNNEQF
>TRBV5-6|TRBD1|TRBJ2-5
ASSLGLTGMETQY
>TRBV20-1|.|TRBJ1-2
SAPDRYYGYT